This entry features one T cell receptor (beta chain) sequence. Its specificity is not known. The junction departs from germline at one end; a sequencing error may be responsible. The data were obtained in a study of tumor and adjacent non-tumor tissue in lung cancer. About the study: Histology: 11 to 13 adenocarcinoma, a couple of squamous cell carcinoma, 1 small cell lung cancer. Around 4.5 million productive TCRbeta reads were obtained per sample on average. Study conclusions and caveats: Top 100 clones took a larger repertoire share in normal lung.

A modified ARM-PCR protocol with three rounds of nested PCR amplified TCRbeta. TCRdb reprocessed the multiplex PCR reads with MiXCR, giving one entry per CDR3 protein. The data hold 94,000 or so distinct CDR3 sequences, with roughly 77% observed a single time. The CDR3 totals 15 residues. Germline CDR1 reads MNHEY; CDR2 reads SVGAGI. This sample's RNA came from whole unsorted tissue. More than 3 cm separated this lung sample from the edge of the tumor. Donors were chemotherapy-naive, newly diagnosed lung cancer surgical patients in China, August–late 2014. The origin of this receptor is a woman between 50 and 59 years old with non-small cell lung cancer. The sample was distant non-tumor lung tissue. The V call is TRBV6-5, the J call TRBJ1-3; D is undetermined. Written as DNA, the CDR3 is TGTGTCAGCAGTTACGTTCCCGTCTCTGGAAACACCATATATTTT. It is translated as CVSSYVPVSGNTIYF.